The 13 T cell receptor beta chains presented below share a single source sample, sequenced in a study of cytomegalovirus exposure and HLA in healthy donors. The PCR had 60 Vbeta and 13 Jbeta primers. Generated by immunoSEQ multiplex PCR, the TCRdb table keeps only in-frame clones and is missing some. The profile covers 95,000 to 100,000 clones, with about three quarters appearing a single time and 7% to 10% taken by the ten largest. The sample was PBMCs. These receptors all come from a human donor in good health.

This clone was counted a few times. V gene TRBV7-9 combines with J gene TRBJ1-1, with D perhaps matching TRBD1 (5 bases). V was shortened by 2 bases and J by 3 bases, with 13 bases between the two germline ends. CDR1 SEHNR and CDR2 FQNEAQ come from the germline V gene (reference sequence). The CDR3 is made up of 15 amino acids. CDR3 in amino acids: CASSLKVVQDTEAFF. CDR3 in DNA: TGTGCCAGCAGCTTAAAGGTGGTACAGGACACTGAAGCTTTCTTT.

This rearrangement joins TRBV19 to TRBJ1-1; 8 nucleotides align to TRBD1. The trim removed 7 bases at V and 2 bases at J, leaving 3 bases unmatched. The CDR3 runs to 13 residues. Germline V gives CDR1 LNHDA, CDR2 SQIVND (reference sequence). This CDR3 is CASTQGANTEAFF. The CDR3 DNA is TGTGCCAGTACCCAGGGGGCTAACACTGAAGCTTTCTTT.

This chain connects TRBV9 to TRBJ2-7, with a tentative D call TRBD2 (6 bases). Germline values: CDR1 SGDLS, CDR2 YYNGEE. This CDR3 has 18 amino acids. The ends were cut back, 0 bases at V and 0 bases at J, with 19 bases in the middle. CDR3 sequence (DNA): TGTGCCAGCAGCGTAGGAGCCCAGACTAGAACAAGCTCCTACGAGCAGTACTTC. Its translation is CASSVGAQTRTSSYEQYF.

This clone was detected a few times. The chain uses TRBV5-6 and TRBJ1-1, with D maybe TRBD1 (6 bases). V gave up 2 bases and J gave up 10 bases, with 12 bases separating them. Germline V gives CDR1 SGHDT, CDR2 YYEEEE. The length of the CDR3 is 12 residues. CDR3 region: CASSLFTGLAFF. In nucleotides, the CDR3 is TGTGCCAGCAGCTTATTCACAGGGTTAGCTTTCTTT.

The chain is built from TRBV5-1 and TRBJ1-4, with 7 nucleotides matching TRBD1. Germline V gene data show CDR1 as SGHRS and CDR2 as YFSETQ. Trimming took 4 bases from V and 8 from J; bases not matched to a gene: 8. This CDR3 spans 14 amino acids. CDR3 DNA: TGCGCCAGCAGCAGAACCGGGACAGCAGAAAAACTGTTTTTT. As protein: CASSRTGTAEKLFF.

The chain combines TRBV5-6 with TRBJ1-2; TRBD1 matches at 7 bases. Germline V gene data show CDR1 as SGHDT and CDR2 as YYEEEE. The CDR3 has 15 residues. The V segment lost 1 base and the J segment 7 bases; nucleotides outside the gene matches: 10. The CDR3 sequence: CASSLSGTALVGYTF. The CDR3, as DNA: TGTGCCAGCAGCTTGTCCGGGACAGCCTTGGTTGGCTACACCTTC.

The J gene is TRBJ2-7, the V gene TRBV5-1; D might be TRBD1 (5 bases). The CDR3 spans 12 residues. Germline-derived CDR1 and CDR2 are SGHRS and YFSETQ. Trimming took off 0 bases at V and 7 bases at J, with 8 bases between the two ends. The CDR3 bases are TGCGCCAGCAGCTTGGGGGGCTGGGAGCAGTACTTC. Translation gives CASSLGGWEQYF.

V is TRBV6-5 and J is TRBJ1-1; 10 positions match TRBD1. The CDR3 runs 13 residues. V shed 6 bases, J shed 6 bases, and the junction held 4 bases outside the gene matches. Germline V gene data show CDR1 as MNHEY and CDR2 as SVGAGI. The CDR3 DNA reads as TGTGCCAGCAGCAGGGACAGGGGCGCTGAAGCTTTCTTT. The encoded protein is CASSRDRGAEAFF.

The chain carries TRBV9 and TRBJ2-7; 9 bases line up with TRBD1. Germline-derived CDR1 and CDR2 are SGDLS and YYNGEE. This CDR3 contains 15 residues. The V and J ends lost 4 bases and 0 bases, in that order; junction bases with no gene match: 5. CDR3 amino acids: CASSQGQGGSYEQYF. CDR3 coding DNA: TGTGCCAGCAGCCAGGGACAGGGAGGCTCCTACGAGCAGTACTTC.

The rearrangement uses TRBV7-8 and TRBJ2-2; D perhaps matches TRBD1 (5 bases). The CDR3 is 15 amino acids. Germline assignment: CDR1 SGHVS and CDR2 FQNEAQ. Trimming shortened V by 1 base and J by 5 bases, and 11 bases separated the two germline ends. CDR3 sequence: CASSLVSRGTGELFF. As DNA, the CDR3 is TGTGCCAGCAGCTTAGTATCTAGGGGAACCGGGGAGCTGTTTTTT. Based on the CDR3 plus reference TRBV7-8 and TRBJ2-2, the full variable domain is GAGVSQSPRYKVAKRGQDVALRCDPISGHVSLFWYQQALGQGPEFLTYFQNEAQLDKSGLPSDRFFAERPEGSVSTLKIQRTQQEDSAVYLCASSLVSRGTGELFFGEGSRLTVL.

This chain uses TRBV7-8 with TRBJ2-7; 12 bases match TRBD1. The V and J ends lost 7 bases and 10 bases, in that order; junction bases with no gene match: 17. The CDR3 has 16 amino acids. Germline V gives CDR1 SGHVS, CDR2 FQNEAQ. The CDR3 DNA reads TGTGCCAGCACCTATGCAGGCGGGGACAGGGGGCGAAGTCAGTACTTC. This gives the protein CASTYAGGDRGRSQYF.

The chain is built from TRBV12-5 and TRBJ1-1; tentative D call: TRBD1 (5 bases). Germline CDR1 is LGHNT and CDR2 is FRNRAP. This CDR3 has 14 residues. V gave up 1 base and J gave up 3 bases, with 9 bases separating them. The CDR3 loop is CASGLAGAYTEAFF. CDR3 in DNA: TGTGCTAGTGGTTTGGCTGGGGCGTACACTGAAGCTTTCTTT.

The V and J genes are TRBV18 and TRBJ1-2; a possible D gene is TRBD1 (5 bases). V gave up 1 base and J gave up 4 bases, with 10 bases separating them. The CDR3 totals 14 residues. The germline V gene encodes CDR1 KGHSH and CDR2 LQKENI. This chain's CDR3 is CASSPQGPAYGYTF. Here the CDR3 DNA reads TGTGCCAGCTCACCACAGGGGCCGGCCTATGGCTACACCTTC.